The 21 T cell receptor beta chains listed next were all sequenced from one sample in a study of shared clonotypes between healthy human individuals. Naive CD8 cells were CD45RO-negative, positively selected for CCR7, excluding terminally differentiated effector memory CD45RA+ cells. Profiled with immunoSEQ multiplex PCR; TCRdb holds only in-frame clones, not every one. The data hold about 600,000 clones, with about 95% observed a single time. Sequencing input: naive CD8+ T cells sorted from blood. Receptor source: a young woman in good health.

The chain couples TRBV5-8 to TRBJ2-1; TRBD2 is a possible D gene (5 bases). CDR3 length equals 12 residues. The V gene lost 0 bases and the J gene lost 9 bases, with 7 bases spanning the gap. Germline CDR1 is SGHTS and CDR2 is YDEGEE. CDR3 region: CASSLVAFEQFF. The CDR3 bases are TGTGCCAGCAGCTTGGTAGCGTTTGAGCAGTTCTTC. The full variable domain, in which reference TRBV5-8 and TRBJ2-1 provide the parts outside the CDR3, is EAGVTQSPTHLIKTRGQQATLRCSPISGHTSVYWYQQALGLGLQFLLWYDEGEERNRGNFPPRFSGRQFPNYSSELNVNALELEDSALYLCASSLVAFEQFFGPGTRLTVL.

This clone occurred once. V and J are TRBV11-2 and TRBJ1-1; D is undetermined. The CDR3 runs 14 residues. Trimming pared 0 bases from V and 2 bases from J, leaving 7 bases between. Germline CDR1 is SGHAT and CDR2 is FQNNGV. The CDR3 sequence is CASSLDGQNTEAFF. The CDR3 bases are TGTGCCAGCAGCTTAGATGGGCAAAACACTGAAGCTTTCTTT.

The chain is built from TRBV11-2 and TRBJ1-1, with D unresolved. V lost 4 bases to trimming and J lost 11 bases, with 23 bases between them. CDR1 and CDR2 (germline): SGHAT, FQNNGV. This CDR3 region has 15 residues. The CDR3 sequence is CASSSPPDDEVVAFF. CDR3 sequence (DNA): TGTGCCAGCAGCTCCCCACCCGACGACGAGGTGGTGGCTTTCTTT.

This CDR3 is CASSLGGTPEQYF. The CDR3 bases are TGTGCCAGCAGCTTGGGGGGCACCCCCGAGCAGTACTTC. The genes are TRBV5-4 and TRBJ2-7, with D perhaps TRBD1 (5 bases). Trimming took 0 bases from V and 6 from J, leaving 10 bases between them. Germline loops: CDR1 SGHNT, CDR2 YYREEE (reference sequence). This CDR3 has 13 residues.

This chain uses TRBV11-3 with TRBJ1-5; D gene unclear. Germline V lookup: CDR1 SGHNT, CDR2 YENEEA. This CDR3 spans 14 amino acids. The V and J ends lost 0 bases and 5 bases respectively, with 8 bases between them. CDR3 sequence reads: CASSLESSHQPQHF. CDR3 in DNA: TGTGCCAGCAGCTTAGAGAGTTCTCATCAGCCCCAGCATTTT.

A note on this clone: Other DNA sequences in the sample encode the same CDR3. The chain is built from TRBV11-2 and TRBJ2-7; D gene uncertain. Trimming removed 5 bases at V and 0 bases at J, with 5 bases between. There are 12 residues in the CDR3. Germline CDR1 SGHAT, CDR2 FQNNGV. The CDR3 DNA reads TGTGCCAGCAGCCTGAGCTCCTACGAGCAGTACTTC. This encodes CASSLSSYEQYF.

V gene TRBV5-1 combines with J gene TRBJ2-2; 8 bases align to TRBD2. Trimming removed 0 bases from V and 7 bases from J; junction bases left unmatched: 2. The germline V gene encodes CDR1 SGHRS and CDR2 YFSETQ. The CDR3 length is 14 residues. DNA for the CDR3: TGCGCCAGCAGCTTGGGAACTAGCGGCGGGGAGCTGTTTTTT. It yields the protein CASSLGTSGGELFF. Full variable domain (missing parts from reference TRBV5-1 and TRBJ2-2): KAGVTQTPRYLIKTRGQQVTLSCSPISGHRSVSWYQQTPGQGLQFLFEYFSETQRNKGNFPGRFSGRQFSNSRSEMNVSTLELGDSALYLCASSLGTSGGELFFGEGSRLTVL.

This clone occurred once. The chain recombines TRBV27 with TRBJ2-2, with unresolved D. This CDR3 comprises 13 residues. Germline CDR1 is MNHEY and CDR2 is SMNVEV (reference sequence). V was pared by 6 bases and J by 6 bases, with 11 bases between. The CDR3 protein is CASSQTPPGELFF. The DNA for the CDR3 is TGTGCCAGCAGCCAAACCCCTCCCGGGGAGCTGTTTTTT.

There are a few counts of this clone. Other DNA sequences within the sample encode an identical CDR3. The J gene is TRBJ2-5, the V gene TRBV5-4; D is unresolved. V lost 0 bases, J lost 3 bases, and 6 bases lay in between. This CDR3 spans 13 amino acids. CDR1 and CDR2 from the germline V gene are SGHNT and YYREEE (reference sequence). The CDR3 spells CASSLESEETQYF. The CDR3 DNA sequence: TGTGCCAGCAGCTTGGAGTCGGAAGAGACCCAGTACTTC.

The genes are TRBV30 and TRBJ2-1, with 7 bases identical to TRBD1. V gave up 3 bases and J gave up 3 bases; unmatched junction bases: 17. Looked up from germline, CDR1 is GTSNPN and CDR2 is SVGIG (reference sequence). This CDR3 is 18 amino acids long. CDR3 amino acids: CAWSRDSGPDLIYNEQFF. CDR3 nucleotide sequence: TGTGCCTGGAGCCGGGACAGTGGTCCGGATTTAATCTACAATGAGCAGTTCTTC.

The chain has TRBV10-3 and TRBJ2-2; 7 positions agree with TRBD2. The CDR3 contains 14 residues. The germline gives CDR1 ENHRY, CDR2 SYGVKD. J was trimmed by 2 bases and V by 8 bases; bases with no gene match: 5. CDR3 in amino acids: CAIARELNTGELFF. In DNA, the CDR3 is TGTGCCATCGCGCGGGAGCTAAACACCGGGGAGCTGTTTTTT.

This clone has more than one count but fewer than ten. This chain uses TRBV21-1 with TRBJ1-1. TRBV21-1 is noted as a pseudogene. CDR3 length: 12 amino acids. CDR3 region: CASNSRGAEAFF. The CDR3 bases are TGTGCCAGCAACTCCCGGGGGGCGGAAGCTTTCTTT.

The rearrangement joins TRBV2 to TRBJ2-7; 7 bases match TRBD1. The CDR3 has 13 amino acids. V lost 5 bases to trimming and J lost 3 bases; unmatched junction nucleotides: 4. Germline V gene data show CDR1 as SNHLY and CDR2 as FYNNEI. CDR3 loop: CASSPRDSYEQYF. CDR3 DNA: TGTGCCAGCAGTCCACGGGACAGCTACGAGCAGTACTTC.

V and J are TRBV28 and TRBJ2-6; TRBD1 matches at 10 bases. The trim removed 4 bases at V and 3 bases at J, leaving 6 bases unmatched. This CDR3 has 17 amino acids. In germline, CDR1 is MDHEN, CDR2 SYDVKM. CDR3 in amino acids: CASSSGTGVVGANVLTF. For the CDR3, the DNA is TGTGCCAGCAGTTCCGGGACAGGGGTTGTTGGGGCCAACGTCCTGACTTTC.

The rearrangement uses TRBV9 and TRBJ2-1; 7 nucleotides agree with TRBD2. The junction had 8 bases not matched to a gene; V was cut back by 0 bases and J by 5 bases. The CDR3 is made up of 16 amino acids. Germline V gene data show CDR1 as SGDLS and CDR2 as YYNGEE. The CDR3 reads CASSVDGEGQNNEQFF. CDR3 sequence (DNA): TGTGCCAGCAGCGTAGATGGGGAGGGTCAGAACAATGAGCAGTTCTTC. The entire variable domain, with the rest obtained from reference TRBV9 and TRBJ2-1, is as follows: DSGVTQTPKHLITATGQRVTLRCSPRSGDLSVYWYQQSLDQGLQFLIQYYNGEERAKGNILERFSAQQFPDLHSELNLSSLELGDSALYFCASSVDGEGQNNEQFFGPGTRLTVL.

The V call is TRBV4-2, the J call TRBJ2-7; the match to TRBD1 covers 9 bases. Germline V gives CDR1 LGHNA, CDR2 YNFKEQ. CDR3 length equals 16 residues. V gave up 4 bases and J gave up 5 bases; unmatched junction bases: 12. The CDR3 region is CASSLSTGTGIHEQYF. The DNA of the CDR3 is TGTGCCAGCAGCCTATCAACCGGGACAGGGATCCACGAGCAGTACTTC.

The chain joins TRBV11-1 to TRBJ1-5, with D possibly TRBD1 on 5 matching bases. The CDR3 consists of 15 residues. V lost 3 bases, J lost 4 bases, and 13 bases lay in between. Germline V lookup: CDR1 SGHAT, CDR2 FQDESV (reference sequence). CDR3 coding DNA: TGTGCCAGCAGCTTGGGAGGGAAGGGGAATCAGCCCCAGCATTTT. Protein sequence: CASSLGGKGNQPQHF.

This rearrangement joins TRBV7-6 to TRBJ1-3; 9 bases map to TRBD1. The CDR3 is 15 amino acids. V gave up 4 bases and J gave up 2 bases; unmatched junction bases: 3. Germline CDR1 is SGHVS and CDR2 is FNYEAQ. CDR3 DNA: TGTGCCAGCAGCTACGGGACAGGGCCTGGAAACACCATATATTTT. This translates into CASSYGTGPGNTIYF.

This chain uses TRBV10-3 with TRBJ2-7; 13 bases are a match to TRBD2. Germline loops: CDR1 ENHRY, CDR2 SYGVKD. This CDR3 spans 15 amino acids. The J segment lost 0 bases and the V segment lost 4 bases, leaving 0 bases of the junction unmatched. The CDR3 spells CAISGTSGSSYEQYF. The CDR3 coding sequence is TGTGCCATCAGTGGGACTAGCGGGAGCTCCTACGAGCAGTACTTC.

J is TRBJ2-7 and V is TRBV21-1; the DNA was not used to check the table's D call, TRBD2. TRBV21-1 is a pseudogene segment. CDR3 length: 18 residues. The CDR3 nucleotides are TGTGCCAGCAGCAAAATGCCCTGGAGTAAACTAGCGGGATGCGAGCAGTACTTC. Residues: CASSKMPWSKLAGCEQYF.

V gene TRBV27 combines with J gene TRBJ2-7; possibly TRBD2 for D (6 bases). Trimming pared 8 bases from V and 6 bases from J, leaving 17 bases between. The germline V gene has CDR1 MNHEY and CDR2 SMNVEV (reference sequence). The CDR3 is made up of 13 amino acids. The CDR3, as DNA: TGTGCCAGCTTCAGCCGCGCGGGGAGCGAGCAGTACTTC. Protein sequence: CASFSRAGSEQYF.